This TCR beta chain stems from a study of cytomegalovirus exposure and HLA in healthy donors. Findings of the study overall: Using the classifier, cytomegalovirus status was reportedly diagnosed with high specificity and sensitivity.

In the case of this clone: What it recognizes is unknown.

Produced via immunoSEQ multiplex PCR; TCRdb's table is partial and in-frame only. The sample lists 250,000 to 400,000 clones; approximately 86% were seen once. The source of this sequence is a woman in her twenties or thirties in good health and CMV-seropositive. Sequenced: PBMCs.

CDR3 protein: CATSIDNQPQHF. In DNA form, the CDR3 reads TGTGCCACCAGCATAGATAATCAGCCCCAGCATTTT. The genes are TRBV15 and TRBJ1-5; no firm D call. Germline CDR1 LNHNV, CDR2 YYDKDF (reference sequence). V dropped 4 bases and J dropped 4 bases, with 5 bases sitting between them. This CDR3 region has 12 residues.